Sequencing of this T cell receptor beta chain was carried out in a study of molecular identifiers for immune sequencing clone quantification (dated by TCRdb to 2016 to 2019). Context from the whole study: In a replicate experiment, RNA from roughly 21,000 or 96,000 naive CD8 T cells was split into five aliquots, four of which were sequenced. CD8 T cells were used in a methods study to benchmark molecular-identifier clustering-based TCR repertoire sequencing (MIDCIRS) and TCR RNA copy counting.

Receptor libraries were prepared by PCR. The data were produced on a NextSeq 500. Preparation of bulk TCR libraries followed a previously described approach, with the TCR primers listed in Table S5. The Qiagen AllPrep DNA/RNA kit was used to purify total RNA. Before any analysis, reads coming from multiple sequencing runs of the same library were combined into one pool. The authors' pipeline ran thus. Only reads with exact TCR constant sequence were kept, trimmed to 150 nt, and grouped by their 12-nt molecular barcodes. Within each barcode group, reads were sub-clustered at a 15% Levenshtein threshold, and quality-weighted consensus sequences were built per RNA molecule. Non-functional sequences were discarded, and so were lower-count sequences lying one edit away from another sequence. Based on fitting two negative binomial distributions, any barcode sub-cluster with under 20% of the maximum read count was discarded. TCRdb trimmed public reads at Q25 via fastp, called clones via MiXCR and kept in-frame beta chains. Entries are consolidated by CDR3 protein sequence, retaining the most common genes and DNA. The V and J calls were not made by the authors but by TCRdb's processing. The sample table holds over 550,000 distinct CDR3 sequences, of which 25% were seen once. 0.78% of the sample rests with the top ten.

The paper's findings and limits, for the study overall: Modeling indicated about 3 TCR RNA copies recovered per cell, compared with around 10 by digital PCR, which implies a capture efficiency of 25% to 35%. Without barcode sub-clustering, chimeric consensus sequences inflated TCR diversity; chimeras reached as high as 47%. Clones above 20 RNA copies held over 98% of molecules in CMV-specific effector cells but under 1% in naive cells. Spiked-in Jurkat TCR RNA equal to a single cell's worth was reported to be detectable even within one million naive CD8 T cells. The sizes of highly expanded clones could end up underestimated when identical TCR molecules share a barcode. The naive libraries included spiked-in Jurkat TCR RNA (10 copies' worth), and this Jurkat TCR RNA is not part of the donor repertoire.

Libraries of naive CD8 T cells were built from anywhere between about 17,000 and 1,000,000 sorted cells, with 10%, 30% or 50% of the purified RNA used. Naive CD8 T cells, defined as CD8+CD4-CCR7+CD45RA+, were FACS-sorted into RLT Plus buffer on a BD FACSAria II. To test detection sensitivity, Jurkat RNA equal to approximately ten TCR copies was added to samples of about 17,000-1,100,000 naive CD8 T cells. Enrichment of CD8 T cells was done with RosetteSep CD8+ T Cell Enrichment Cocktail plus Ficoll-Paque, and ACK red cell lysis came afterward. The CDR3 goes from the cysteine to the phenylalanine over 11 residues. The only DNA kept is the CDR3, 33 bases in frame from the first base. The germline V gene sets CDR1 to SGHRS and CDR2 to YFSETQ. Unmatched junction bases come to 0, with V trimmed by 4 bases and J by 5 bases. In regard to this clonotype: Its antigen specificity is not known. Per-nucleotide qualities are absent, and no much larger clonotype sits a single base away.

The sequence was obtained from a human donor in good health. Some libraries in this study had Jurkat cell RNA spiked in. What was sequenced was naive CD8+ T cells from blood, with Jurkat cell RNA spiked in. Read against the paper, the sample's cell subset or site label means: FACS-sorted CD8+CD4-CCR7+CD45RA+ naive T cells. The chain is encoded by TRBV5-1 joined to TRBJ2-7, with 7 junctional bases fitting TRBD2. Here is the DNA: TGCGCCAGCAGCGGGAGGGACGAGCAGTACTTC. This gives the protein CASSGRDEQYF.